This T cell receptor beta chain was found in a study of human T cells and chemical hapten exposure. Study observations and caveats: Because all patients had alopecia, their immune responses might differ from healthy ones.

MiXCR, run by TCRdb on the RACE reads, gives a single entry per CDR3 protein. The sample holds about 110,000 distinct CDR3 sequences; around 10% are singletons and the top ten take under 4.5%. Concerning this clonotype: Antigen specificity is unknown.

Unmatched junction bases numbered 14, after V lost 5 bases and J lost 7 bases. This CDR3 region has 18 residues. Germline V gives CDR1 LNHDA, CDR2 SQIVND (reference sequence). Time point noted: patch test 1, 2 weeks after DPC sensitization. Stated treatment: therapeutic diphenylcyclopropenone sensitization with weekly scalp DPC. Total RNA came from unfractionated whole blood. This receptor was identified in a woman aged 40 to 50 with alopecia areata. Some clones in this sample may be carry-over from other donors' samples. The chain carries TRBV19 and TRBJ2-1; 13 bases are shared with TRBD2. The sequencing here drew on whole blood, taken in connection with sensitization to the hapten diphenylcyclopropenone (DPC). The CDR3 region has the DNA TGTGCCAGTAGTCCGTGGACTAGCGGGAGTTCCATCTGGAATGAGCAGTTCTTC. Residues: CASSPWTSGSSIWNEQFF.